This T cell receptor (beta chain) appears in the sequencing data of a study of blood T cell repertoires in COVID-19. TCRdb keeps only in-frame clones here, not all; method: immunoSEQ multiplex PCR. This sample has 200,000 to 300,000 clones, with around 87% found just once. Trimming pared 4 bases from V and 5 bases from J, leaving 11 bases between. The CDR3 is made up of 13 amino acids. Germline V gene data show CDR1 as MNHEY and CDR2 as SVGAGI. The chain combines TRBV6-5 with TRBJ1-1; D remains unclear. The clonotype was recovered from a woman between 45 and 60 years old with acute or convalescent COVID-19. The sequencing sample was made of peripheral blood. CDR3 DNA sequence: TGTGCCAGCAGTTCCCCCAGCGGGACTGAAGCTTTCTTT. It is translated as CASSSPSGTEAFF.